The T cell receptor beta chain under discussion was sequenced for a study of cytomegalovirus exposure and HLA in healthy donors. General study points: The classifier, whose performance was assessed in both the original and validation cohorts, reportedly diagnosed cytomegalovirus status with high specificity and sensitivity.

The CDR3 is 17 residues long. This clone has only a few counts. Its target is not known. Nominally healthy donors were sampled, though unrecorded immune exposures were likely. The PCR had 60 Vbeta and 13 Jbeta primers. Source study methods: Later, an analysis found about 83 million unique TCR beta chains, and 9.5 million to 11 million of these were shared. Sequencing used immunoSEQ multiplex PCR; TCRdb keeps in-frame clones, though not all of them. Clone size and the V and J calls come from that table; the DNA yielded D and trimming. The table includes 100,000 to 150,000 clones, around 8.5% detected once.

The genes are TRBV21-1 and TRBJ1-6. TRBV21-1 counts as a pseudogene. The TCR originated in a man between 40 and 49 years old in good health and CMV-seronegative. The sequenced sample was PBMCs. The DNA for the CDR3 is TGTGCCAGCAGCATCGGGGGGGGACACAGCTATAATTCACCCCTCCACTTT. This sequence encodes CASSIGGGHSYNSPLHF.